This record concerns one T cell receptor beta chain sequence. This CDR3 is 13 amino acids long. The germline V gene has CDR1 SGHRS and CDR2 YFSETQ. The V gene end was trimmed by 5 bases and the J gene end by 2 bases; junction bases not matched to a gene: 1. This sample is part of a study of blood T cell repertoires in COVID-19. TCRdb's table, derived via immunoSEQ multiplex PCR, lists solely in-frame clones and lacks some. The repertoire holds 200,000 to 250,000 clones, with about 85% as singletons. The chain couples TRBV5-1 to TRBJ2-1, with 7 positions matching TRBD1. This sequence was found in a man aged 50 or older who had recovered from COVID-19. Sequencing input: peripheral blood. CDR3 amino acids: CASSGTAYNEQFF. CDR3 DNA: TGCGCCAGCAGTGGGACAGCCTACAATGAGCAGTTCTTC.